Listed below are T cell receptor beta chains from one sample, sequenced in a study of Ad26.COV2.S vaccination and SARS-CoV-2 variants. Libraries were prepared by immunoSEQ multiplex PCR; TCRdb keeps only in-frame clonotypes and omits some of them. The data hold around 450,000 clones, with approximately 90% observed a single time. Sequences were derived from peripheral blood, sampled in a trial of Ad26.COV2.S vaccine versus placebo. These receptors originate from a person aged 18-65 years who received the Ad26.COV2.S COVID-19 vaccine or a placebo. The CDR3 runs from the conserved cysteine through the conserved F or W. Each record gives: V gene, clone size, J gene, D gene, CDR3 protein, CDR3 DNA. A D gene is named only where the DNA matches it firmly. Not every row has a clone size; where given, it reads once, few, many or a size class.

>TRBV11-2|.|TRBJ2-5|TRBD2
CASSLGLAGGTETQYF
TGTGCCAGCAGCTTAGGACTAGCGGGGGGGACGGAGACCCAGTACTTC
>TRBV30|.|TRBJ2-2|.
CAWSWARATGELFF
TGTGCCTGGAGTTGGGCCAGGGCCACCGGGGAGCTGTTTTTT
>TRBV4-1|.|TRBJ2-1|.
CASSQVATGPVYNEQFF
TGCGCCAGCAGCCAAGTGGCAACTGGACCAGTTTACAATGAGCAGTTCTTC
>TRBV7-2|.|TRBJ2-7|TRBD2
CASSRGVSGGAQYF
TGTGCCAGCAGCCGCGGGGTTAGCGGGGGGGCCCAGTACTTC
>TRBV7-6|.|TRBJ2-5|.
CASSQGGETQYF
TGTGCCAGCAGCCAAGGGGGAGAGACCCAGTACTTC
>TRBV28|.|TRBJ2-3|.
CASRVASPSTDTQYF
TGTGCCAGCAGGGTGGCTAGCCCTAGCACAGATACGCAGTATTTT
>TRBV16|.|TRBJ1-3|TRBD1
CASSPTGGGTSGNTIYF
TGTGCCAGCAGCCCAACAGGGGGAGGGACCTCTGGAAACACCATATATTTT
>TRBV5-1|once|TRBJ2-1|TRBD1
CASSPTGANEQFF
TGCGCCAGCAGCCCAACAGGGGCCAATGAGCAGTTCTTC
>TRBV4-3|.|TRBJ1-5|.
CASSQEWGREGNQPQHF
TGCGCCAGCAGCCAAGAATGGGGAAGGGAGGGCAATCAGCCCCAGCATTTT
>TRBV23-1|.|TRBJ1-4|TRBD1
CASSHADRVPNEKLFF
TGCGCCAGCAGTCACGCAGACAGGGTACCTAATGAAAAACTGTTTTTT
>TRBV5-6|.|TRBJ2-3|TRBD1
CASSWGQGASTDTQYF
TGTGCCAGCAGCTGGGGACAGGGGGCAAGCACAGATACGCAGTATTTT
>TRBV6-5|.|TRBJ1-4|.
CASSLTWTATNEKLFF
TGTGCCAGCAGTTTGACCTGGACAGCAACTAATGAAAAACTGTTTTTT
>TRBV28|.|TRBJ2-1|.
CASRGDGPEFF
TGTGCCAGCAGAGGGGACGGCCCAGAGTTCTTC
>TRBV2|.|TRBJ1-2|.
CAILIIGSYGYTF
TGTGCCATCCTAATCATTGGCAGCTATGGCTACACCTTC
>TRBV4-3|once|TRBJ2-1|TRBD1
CASSLDRGRNEQFF
TGCGCCAGCAGCCTCGACAGGGGTCGAAATGAGCAGTTCTTC
>TRBV28|.|TRBJ1-2|.
CASSSTGYGGYTF
TGTGCCAGCAGTTCCACAGGGTACGGCGGCTACACCTTC
>TRBV19|few|TRBJ2-2|.
CASSIGTGGGELFF
TGTGCCAGTAGTATCGGAACAGGAGGAGGGGAGCTGTTTTTT
>TRBV7-2|.|TRBJ2-7|TRBD2
CASSFGTSGGFLSSYEQYF
TGTGCCAGCAGCTTTGGGACTAGCGGGGGTTTCCTATCCTCCTACGAGCAGTACTTC
>TRBV27|.|TRBJ2-7|TRBD2
CASSPLPSGGYEQYF
TGTGCCAGCTCCCCTCTACCTAGCGGGGGTTACGAGCAGTACTTC
>TRBV4-1|.|TRBJ2-5|TRBD2
CASSPGLAGVSKTQYF
TGCGCCAGCAGCCCGGGACTAGCGGGGGTTTCCAAGACCCAGTACTTC
>TRBV2|.|TRBJ2-7|TRBD1
CASSQTGQVGEQYF
TGTGCCAGCAGCCAGACAGGGCAGGTGGGGGAGCAGTACTTC
>TRBV6-4|.|TRBJ2-1|.
CASSAAGEGNEQFF
TGTGCCAGCAGTGCGGCAGGGGAGGGCAATGAGCAGTTCTTC
>TRBV12-3/TRBV12-4|.|TRBJ1-1|.
CASVFGPGTEAFF
TGTGCCAGCGTTTTTGGGCCGGGAACTGAAGCTTTCTTT